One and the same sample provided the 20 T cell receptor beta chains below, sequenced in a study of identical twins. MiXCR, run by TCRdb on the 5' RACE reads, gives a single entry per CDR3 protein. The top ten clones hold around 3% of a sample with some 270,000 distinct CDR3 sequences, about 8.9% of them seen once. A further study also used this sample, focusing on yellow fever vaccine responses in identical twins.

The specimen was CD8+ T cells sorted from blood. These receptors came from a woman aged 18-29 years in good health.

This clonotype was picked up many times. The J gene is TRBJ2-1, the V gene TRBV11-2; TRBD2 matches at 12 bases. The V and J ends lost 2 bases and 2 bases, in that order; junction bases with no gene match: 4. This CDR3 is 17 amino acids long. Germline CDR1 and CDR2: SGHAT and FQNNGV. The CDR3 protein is CASSLYLAGGPYNEQFF. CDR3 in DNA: TGTGCCAGCAGCTTATACCTAGCGGGGGGGCCCTACAATGAGCAGTTCTTC.

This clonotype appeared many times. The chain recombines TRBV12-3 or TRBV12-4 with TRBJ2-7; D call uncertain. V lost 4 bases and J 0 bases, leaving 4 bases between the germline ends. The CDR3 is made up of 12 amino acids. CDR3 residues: CASSWGSYEQYF. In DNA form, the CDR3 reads TGTGCCAGCAGTTGGGGCTCCTACGAGCAGTACTTC.

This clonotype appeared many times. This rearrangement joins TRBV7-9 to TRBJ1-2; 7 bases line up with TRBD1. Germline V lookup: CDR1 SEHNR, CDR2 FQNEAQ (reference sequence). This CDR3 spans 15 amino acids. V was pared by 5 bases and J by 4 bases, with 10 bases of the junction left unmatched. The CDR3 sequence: CASSPRDRPSYGYTF. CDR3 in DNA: TGTGCCAGCAGCCCGCGGGACAGACCCTCCTATGGCTACACCTTC.

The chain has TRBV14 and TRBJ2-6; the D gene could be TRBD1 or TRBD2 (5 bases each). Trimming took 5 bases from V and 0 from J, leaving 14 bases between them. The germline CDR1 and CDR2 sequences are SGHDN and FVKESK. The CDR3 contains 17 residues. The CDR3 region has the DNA TGTGCCAGCAGCGGTTGGGGACGGAGCTCTGGGGCCAACGTCCTGACTTTC. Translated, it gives CASSGWGRSSGANVLTF.

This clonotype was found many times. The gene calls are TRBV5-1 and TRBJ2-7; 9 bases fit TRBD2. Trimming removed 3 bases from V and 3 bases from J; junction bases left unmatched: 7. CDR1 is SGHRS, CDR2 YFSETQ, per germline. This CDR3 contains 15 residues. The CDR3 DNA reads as TGCGCCAGCAGCTCGGGTGGGACTAGCCTCTACGAGCAGTACTTC. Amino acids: CASSSGGTSLYEQYF.

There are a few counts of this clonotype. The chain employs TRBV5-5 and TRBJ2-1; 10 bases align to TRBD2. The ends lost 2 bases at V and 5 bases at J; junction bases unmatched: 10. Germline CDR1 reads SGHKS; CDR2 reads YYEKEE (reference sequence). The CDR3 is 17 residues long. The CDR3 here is CASSFLTSGYRDNEQFF. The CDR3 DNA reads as TGTGCCAGCAGCTTCTTGACTAGCGGGTACCGGGACAATGAGCAGTTCTTC.

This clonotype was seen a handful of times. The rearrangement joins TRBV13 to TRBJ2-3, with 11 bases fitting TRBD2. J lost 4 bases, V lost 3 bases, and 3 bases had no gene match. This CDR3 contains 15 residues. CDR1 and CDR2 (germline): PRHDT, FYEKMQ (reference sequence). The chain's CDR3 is CASSFLGLAADTQYF. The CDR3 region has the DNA TGTGCCAGCAGCTTTTTGGGACTAGCGGCAGATACGCAGTATTTT.

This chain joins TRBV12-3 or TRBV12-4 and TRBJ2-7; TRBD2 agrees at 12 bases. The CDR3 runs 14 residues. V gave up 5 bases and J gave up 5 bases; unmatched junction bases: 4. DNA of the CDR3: TGTGCCAGCAGTCGGACTAGCGGGGAACACGAGCAGTACTTC. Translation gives CASSRTSGEHEQYF.

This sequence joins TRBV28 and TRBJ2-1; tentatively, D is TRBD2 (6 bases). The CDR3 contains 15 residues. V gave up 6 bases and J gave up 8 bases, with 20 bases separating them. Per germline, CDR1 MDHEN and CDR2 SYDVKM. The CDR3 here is CASSPIVTRVYEQFF. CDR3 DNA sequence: TGTGCCAGCAGCCCTATAGTGACTAGAGTATATGAGCAGTTCTTC.

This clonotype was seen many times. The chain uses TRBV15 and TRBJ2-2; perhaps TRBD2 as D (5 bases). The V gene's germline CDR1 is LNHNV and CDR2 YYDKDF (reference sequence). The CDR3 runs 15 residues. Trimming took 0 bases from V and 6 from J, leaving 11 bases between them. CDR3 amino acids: CATSREGSGSGELFF. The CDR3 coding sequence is TGTGCCACCAGCAGAGAGGGCAGCGGTTCCGGGGAGCTGTTTTTT.

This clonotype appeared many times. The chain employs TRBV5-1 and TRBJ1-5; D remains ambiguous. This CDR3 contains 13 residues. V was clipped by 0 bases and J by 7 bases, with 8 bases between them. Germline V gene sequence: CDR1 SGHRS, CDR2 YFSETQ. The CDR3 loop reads CASSLGARQPQHF. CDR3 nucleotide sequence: TGCGCCAGCAGCTTGGGGGCCCGACAGCCCCAGCATTTT.

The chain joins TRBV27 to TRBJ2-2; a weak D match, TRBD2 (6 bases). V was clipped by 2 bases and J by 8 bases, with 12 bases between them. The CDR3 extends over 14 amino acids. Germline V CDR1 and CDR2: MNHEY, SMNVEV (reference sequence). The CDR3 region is CASSLGARGGELFF. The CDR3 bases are TGTGCCAGCAGTTTAGGGGCACGGGGGGGGGAGCTGTTTTTT.

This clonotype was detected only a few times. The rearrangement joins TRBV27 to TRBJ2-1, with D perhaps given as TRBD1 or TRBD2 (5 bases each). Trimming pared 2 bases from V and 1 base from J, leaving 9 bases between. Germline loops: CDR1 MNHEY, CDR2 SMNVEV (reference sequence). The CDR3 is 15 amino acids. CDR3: CASSLLWGSYNEQFF. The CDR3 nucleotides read TGTGCCAGCAGTTTACTGTGGGGGTCCTACAATGAGCAGTTCTTC.

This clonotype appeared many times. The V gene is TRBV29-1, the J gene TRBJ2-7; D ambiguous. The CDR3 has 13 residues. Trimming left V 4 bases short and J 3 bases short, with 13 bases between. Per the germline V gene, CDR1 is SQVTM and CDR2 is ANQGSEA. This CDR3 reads CSVASRLNYEQYF. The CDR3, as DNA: TGCAGCGTTGCGAGCAGATTAAACTACGAGCAGTACTTC.

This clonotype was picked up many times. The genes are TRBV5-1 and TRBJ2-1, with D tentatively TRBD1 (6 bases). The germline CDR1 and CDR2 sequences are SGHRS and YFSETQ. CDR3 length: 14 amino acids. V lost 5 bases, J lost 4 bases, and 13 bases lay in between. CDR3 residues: CASSHQDSYNEQFF. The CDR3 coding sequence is TGCGCCAGCAGTCACCAGGACAGTTACAATGAGCAGTTCTTC.

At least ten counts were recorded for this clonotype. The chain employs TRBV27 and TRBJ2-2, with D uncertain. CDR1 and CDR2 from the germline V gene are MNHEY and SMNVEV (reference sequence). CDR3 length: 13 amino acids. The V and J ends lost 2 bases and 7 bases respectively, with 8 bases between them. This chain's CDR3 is CASSLGSHGELFF. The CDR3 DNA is TGTGCCAGCAGTTTAGGAAGCCACGGGGAGCTGTTTTTT.

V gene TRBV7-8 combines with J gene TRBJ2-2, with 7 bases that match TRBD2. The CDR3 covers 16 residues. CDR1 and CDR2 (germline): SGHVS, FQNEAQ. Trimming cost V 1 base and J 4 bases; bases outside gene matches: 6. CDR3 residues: CASSLVAGDITGELFF. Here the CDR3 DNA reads TGTGCCAGCAGCTTAGTTGCGGGAGATATCACCGGGGAGCTGTTTTTT.

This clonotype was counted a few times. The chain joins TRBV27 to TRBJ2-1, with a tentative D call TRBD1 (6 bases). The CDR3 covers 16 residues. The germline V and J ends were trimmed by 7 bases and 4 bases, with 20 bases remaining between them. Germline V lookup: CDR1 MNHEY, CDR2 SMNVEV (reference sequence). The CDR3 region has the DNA TGTGCCAGCACCCCCCCGGGGACACCCGATTACAATGAGCAGTTCTTC. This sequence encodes CASTPPGTPDYNEQFF.

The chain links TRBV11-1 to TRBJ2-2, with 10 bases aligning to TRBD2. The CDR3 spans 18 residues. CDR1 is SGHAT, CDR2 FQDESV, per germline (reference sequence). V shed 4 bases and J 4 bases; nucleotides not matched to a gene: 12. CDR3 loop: CASSSFFSSGSTTGELFF. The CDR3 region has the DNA TGTGCCAGCAGCTCCTTCTTCTCTAGCGGGAGTACCACCGGGGAGCTGTTTTTT.

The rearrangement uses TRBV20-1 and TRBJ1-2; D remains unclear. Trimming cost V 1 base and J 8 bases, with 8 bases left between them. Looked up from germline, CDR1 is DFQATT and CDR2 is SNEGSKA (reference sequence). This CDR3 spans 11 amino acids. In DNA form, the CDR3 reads TGCAGTGCTAGAGTCGACCTAGGCTACACCTTC. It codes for CSARVDLGYTF.